This is a list of T cell receptor beta chains from one sample in a study of control samples from healthy donors and cancer patients. Assay used: immunoSEQ multiplex PCR; TCRdb lists only in-frame clones, some missing. The sample contains 250,000 to 300,000 clones, almost 85% of which appear only once. Material for sequencing was PBMCs. The receptors here all came from a woman aged 60-70 years with lung cancer. Both conserved end residues are part of each CDR3. The order of the fields is V gene, CDR3 protein.

>TRBV19
CASSIIGSGITEAFF
>TRBV18
CASSRGGTDTQYF
>TRBV6-2/TRBV6-3
CASSYGSVNSPLHF
>TRBV11-2
CASSQGQNYGYTF
>TRBV7-8
CASSLRRDGSYEQYF
>TRBV5-6
CASSNGRGLDGYEQYF
>TRBV6-4
CASSPGPSGKNEQFF
>TRBV19
CASSRDYNEQFF
>TRBV28
CASSLYPGDDYGYTF
>TRBV5-4
CASSWVGVNSPLHF
>TRBV18
CASSPGQTSGNTIYF
>TRBV12-3/TRBV12-4
CASSLGQGYGYTF
>TRBV6-5
CASNPRSDRSYEQYF
>TRBV28
CASSRSTWENYGYTF
>TRBV7-3
CASSLSGQGLNEQFF
>TRBV12-5
CASGLSAGTGVTGELFF
>TRBV11-2
CANSDPGVSGRHIGNEQFF
>TRBV19
CASSMGGGRYGYTF
>TRBV6-1
CASSESRGLATEAFF
>TRBV13
CASSPRRSGGAKETQYF
>TRBV15
CATSRDGGYEQYF
>TRBV6-4
CASSGHTGYPLNTEAFF
>TRBV11-2
CASSGTGNTGELFF
>TRBV10-3
CAIRDDRGHQPQHF
>TRBV28
CASRTVGATNEKLFF
>TRBV7-6
CASSFGTGGAETQYF
>TRBV5-1
CASSSGDAYEQYF
>TRBV6-1
CASSDGFSNSGNTIYF
>TRBV7-9
CASSLRGETQYF
>TRBV6-5
CASSYAGIGTSLHF
>TRBV6-5
CASRVGTENSPLHF
>TRBV28
CASRPQGNYGYTF
>TRBV10-1
CASSVRIQETQYF
>TRBV11-2
CASSLEPEPTGELFF
>TRBV28
CASILTGGVTEAFF
>TRBV10-3
CAISLGGLAGKSTDTQYF
>TRBV18
CASSPPSQDRDVETQYF
>TRBV23-1
CASSQGVRRRRSYEQYF
>TRBV5-1
CASSLGAFSGRKNNEQFF
>TRBV5-4
CASSLSGGAQETQYF
>TRBV10-2
CASSESTRTDTQYF
>TRBV5-1
CASSPGTSRDNEQFF
>TRBV28
CASSSPALAGGETQYF
>TRBV5-6
CASSLAPGSETEAFF
>TRBV19
CASSAPRGRGSNQPQHF
>TRBV6-5
CASSTDRPWNEQFF